The 7 T cell receptor beta chains below were found in one sample sequenced in a study of T cell changes during pregnancy in multiple sclerosis. Method: immunoSEQ multiplex PCR; TCRdb's copy keeps in-frame clones and lacks some. This table has 25,000 to 30,000 clones, nearly 90% appearing once. The source was CD4+ T cells from peripheral blood mononuclear cells, collected in the second trimester of pregnancy. The receptors derive from a female donor with multiple sclerosis, enrolled in a pregnancy study.

This chain uses TRBV10-3 with TRBJ2-2; TRBD2 matches 9 bases. Looked up from germline, CDR1 is ENHRY and CDR2 is SYGVKD. V trimming: 4 bases; J trimming: 1 base; junction bases outside the gene matches: 4. The CDR3 totals 16 residues. CDR3 in DNA: TGTGCCATCAGTGGAGAGCGGGGGGTGAACACCGGGGAGCTGTTTTTT. Protein product: CAISGERGVNTGELFF.

This chain connects TRBV4-2 to TRBJ2-1; 8 positions match TRBD2. Germline CDR1 LGHNA, CDR2 YNFKEQ. This CDR3 contains 16 residues. Unmatched junction bases numbered 3, after V lost 1 base and J lost 1 base. The CDR3 DNA follows: TGTGCCAGCAGCCAAGCGGGGACTAGGTCCTACAATGAGCAGTTCTTC. This gives the protein CASSQAGTRSYNEQFF.

The genes are TRBV19 and TRBJ1-5, with a possible D match to TRBD1 (5 bases). Between the trimmed V and J ends, which lost 3 bases and 3 bases, there was a span of 9 bases. The CDR3 runs to 14 residues. Germline V CDR1 and CDR2: LNHDA, SQIVND (reference sequence). CDR3 region: CASSIDSSNQPQHF. The DNA of the CDR3 is TGTGCCAGTAGTATCGACAGTTCCAATCAGCCCCAGCATTTT.

The chain is built from TRBV4-2 and TRBJ2-7, with 9 bases fitting TRBD2. With V trimmed by 3 bases and J by 4 bases, 10 bases remained unmatched. CDR1 and CDR2 (germline): LGHNA, YNFKEQ. There are 16 residues in the CDR3. The CDR3 loop reads CASSQRRASGDYEQYF. The CDR3 DNA sequence: TGTGCCAGCAGCCAGCGTAGGGCTAGCGGGGATTACGAGCAGTACTTC.

This clone was seen a few times. V gene TRBV19 combines with J gene TRBJ1-2; D gene uncertain. CDR1 and CDR2 (germline): LNHDA, SQIVND (reference sequence). V dropped 3 bases and J dropped 3 bases, with 8 bases sitting between them. The CDR3 sequence is 13 residues long. Written as DNA, the CDR3 is TGTGCCAGTAGTATGAGCGCTTACTATGGCTACACCTTC. This gives the protein CASSMSAYYGYTF.

The chain carries TRBV30 and TRBJ2-5; D gene uncertain. Per the germline V gene, CDR1 is GTSNPN and CDR2 is SVGIG (reference sequence). CDR3 length: 11 residues. The V end lost 7 bases, the J end lost 4 bases, and 10 bases lay between the germline ends. CDR3 coding DNA: TGTGCCTACGCAAGAGGAGAGACCCAGTACTTC. Translated, it gives CAYARGETQYF.

The chain recombines TRBV28 with TRBJ1-2; no firm D call. The germline V gene encodes CDR1 MDHEN and CDR2 SYDVKM. Trimming removed 6 bases from V and 5 bases from J, with 19 bases in between. The CDR3 is made up of 15 amino acids. CDR3 region: CASSRLGGYNYGYTF. The CDR3 DNA sequence: TGTGCCAGCAGCCGCTTAGGAGGGTATAATTATGGCTACACCTTC.